Each of the 21 T cell receptor beta chains below was sequenced from the same sample in a study of T-cell memory formation after mild COVID-19. TCRdb fed the 5' RACE reads into MiXCR, producing one record per CDR3 protein. The table has under 700,000 distinct CDR3 sequences, around 20% seen once; the top ten hold approximately 12%. Sequencing was performed on PBMCs or a T cell subset sorted from them (not recorded which). The receptor set was obtained from an adult woman who had mild COVID-19 (a few samples of this study predate the infection). Cell type and time point are not known.

A few counts support this clonotype. The V gene is TRBV18, the J gene TRBJ2-1; no definite D call. The CDR3 runs 13 residues. Germline V gene data show CDR1 as KGHSH and CDR2 as LQKENI. Trimming took off 3 bases at V and 8 bases at J, with 11 bases between the two ends. CDR3 amino acids: CASSPPVVDEQFF. DNA of the CDR3: TGTGCCAGCTCACCTCCCGTAGTCGATGAGCAGTTCTTC. The complete variable domain, with remaining parts taken from reference TRBV18 and TRBJ2-1, reads NAGVMQNPRHLVRRRGQEARLRCSPMKGHSHVYWYRQLPEEGLKFMVYLQKENIIDESGMPKERFSAEFPKEGPSILRIQQVVRGDSAAYFCASSPPVVDEQFFGPGTRLTVL.

This rearrangement joins TRBV3-1 to TRBJ2-3; D is possibly TRBD2 (5 bases). The germline V gene encodes CDR1 LGHDT and CDR2 YNNKEL (reference sequence). V shed 4 bases and J shed 2 bases, with 16 bases lying between them. The CDR3 is made up of 16 amino acids. CDR3 DNA sequence: TGTGCCAGCAGCCCCTTCTCGCGGGTCGCCACAGATACGCAGTATTTT. It codes for CASSPFSRVATDTQYF.

This clonotype was observed a handful of times. The rearrangement links TRBV4-3 to TRBJ1-6; no clear D. The germline V and J ends were trimmed by 0 bases and 6 bases, with 9 bases remaining between them. In germline, CDR1 is LGHNA, CDR2 YSLEER. The CDR3 sequence is 15 residues long. CDR3 nucleotide sequence: TGCGCCAGCAGCCAAGACAACATGATTAATTCACCCCTCCACTTT. This gives the protein CASSQDNMINSPLHF.

This clonotype was seen more than once but under ten times. This chain uses TRBV25-1 with TRBJ2-3; 9 nucleotides align to TRBD1. The V segment lost 6 bases and the J segment 0 bases; nucleotides outside the gene matches: 4. CDR1 MGHDK and CDR2 SYGVNS come from the germline V gene. This CDR3 spans 15 amino acids. The CDR3 nucleotides read TGTGCCAGCAGGGGACAGGGATTTAGCACAGATACGCAGTATTTT. This codes for CASRGQGFSTDTQYF.

This clonotype has more than one count but fewer than ten. This chain links TRBV29-1 with TRBJ2-7; TRBD2 aligns across 14 bases. The germline V gene encodes CDR1 SQVTM and CDR2 ANQGSEA. The V segment lost 3 bases and the J segment 4 bases; nucleotides outside the gene matches: 11. CDR3 length: 17 amino acids. The CDR3 sequence: CSVDPGLAGVERYEQYF. DNA for the CDR3: TGCAGCGTTGACCCGGGACTAGCGGGAGTAGAGCGTTACGAGCAGTACTTC.

This chain uses TRBV4-1 with TRBJ2-3; 7 nucleotides match TRBD2. Germline CDR1 and CDR2: MGHRA and YSYEKL. This CDR3 is 18 amino acids long. With 1 base clipped from V and 2 bases from J, the junction kept 12 bases outside the gene matches. CDR3 protein: CASSQAPLAEGYTDTQYF. CDR3 sequence (DNA): TGCGCCAGCAGCCAAGCCCCGCTAGCGGAGGGGTACACAGATACGCAGTATTTT.

The chain uses TRBV19 and TRBJ2-2; weak D call: TRBD1 (5 bases). Germline-derived CDR1 and CDR2 are LNHDA and SQIVND (reference sequence). V dropped 7 bases and J dropped 7 bases, with 13 bases sitting between them. The CDR3 runs 13 residues. CDR3 nucleotides: TGTGCCAGTAACCGCAGGGCCGTCGGGGAGCTGTTTTTT. It encodes CASNRRAVGELFF.

This clonotype turned up a few times. This chain uses TRBV5-1 with TRBJ1-3; TRBD1 agrees at 8 bases. CDR1 is SGHRS and CDR2 is YFSETQ in the germline V gene. This CDR3 contains 16 residues. V trimming: 4 bases; J trimming: 0 bases; junction bases outside the gene matches: 6. CDR3 in amino acids: CASSPQGETSGNTIYF. The CDR3 nucleotides read TGCGCCAGCAGCCCACAGGGGGAAACCTCTGGAAACACCATATATTTT. Full variable domain (missing parts from reference TRBV5-1 and TRBJ1-3): KAGVTQTPRYLIKTRGQQVTLSCSPISGHRSVSWYQQTPGQGLQFLFEYFSETQRNKGNFPGRFSGRQFSNSRSEMNVSTLELGDSALYLCASSPQGETSGNTIYFGEGSWLTVV.

As for this clonotype: The junction departs from germline at one end; a sequencing error may be responsible. CDR3 in DNA: TGTGCCAGCAGCTTTTCGGCCCAGGACTCTGGGGCCAACTTCCTGACTTTC. Its translation: CASSFSAQDSGANFLTF. V gene TRBV7-8 combines with J gene TRBJ2-6, with D possibly called TRBD1 or TRBD2 (5 bases each). The CDR3 extends over 17 amino acids. Germline lookup yields CDR1 SGHVS and CDR2 FQNEAQ. The full variable domain, in which reference TRBV7-8 and TRBJ2-6 provide the parts outside the CDR3, is GAGVSQSPRYKVAKRGQDVALRCDPISGHVSLFWYQQALGQGPEFLTYFQNEAQLDKSGLPSDRFFAERPEGSVSTLKIQRTQQEDSAVYLCASSFSAQDSGANFLTFGAGSRLTVL.

The CDR3 nucleotides are TGTGCCAGCAGCTTAGCTATGGGCCAGGGCAATGAGCAGTTCTTC. Translated, it gives CASSLAMGQGNEQFF. The J gene is TRBJ2-1, the V gene TRBV11-2; perhaps TRBD1 as D (5 bases). From germline, CDR1 is SGHAT and CDR2 FQNNGV. Trimming removed 1 base at V and 6 bases at J, with 13 bases between. The CDR3 runs to 15 residues.

This chain connects TRBV7-2 to TRBJ2-3; 7 bases agree with TRBD1. This CDR3 is built from 16 residues. V was clipped by 7 bases and J by 0 bases; unmatched bases: 10. In germline, CDR1 is SGHTA, CDR2 FQGNSA. DNA for the CDR3: TGTGCCAGCAACATTGGGACAGTTCATAGCACAGATACGCAGTATTTT. Protein: CASNIGTVHSTDTQYF.

The chain joins TRBV5-1 to TRBJ2-2; tentative D call: TRBD1 (6 bases). CDR1 and CDR2 (germline): SGHRS, YFSETQ. The V and J ends lost 0 bases and 5 bases respectively, with 11 bases between them. The CDR3 sequence is 15 residues long. CDR3 amino acids: CASSLAHRATGELFF. CDR3 DNA sequence: TGCGCCAGCAGCTTGGCCCACAGGGCGACCGGGGAGCTGTTTTTT.

This chain uses TRBV12-3 or TRBV12-4 with TRBJ2-7; a weak D match, TRBD2 (6 bases). V was trimmed by 3 bases and J by 7 bases, leaving 16 bases between them. The CDR3 sequence is 14 residues long. The CDR3 region has the DNA TGTGCCAGCAGTTTCACTACGGGGGTGCTTGAGCAGTACTTC. Translated, it gives CASSFTTGVLEQYF.

The chain carries TRBV9 and TRBJ2-3; 10 positions agree with TRBD2. With 3 bases clipped from V and 0 bases from J, the junction kept 4 bases outside the gene matches. The CDR3 covers 16 residues. Per the germline V gene, CDR1 is SGDLS and CDR2 is YYNGEE. Here the CDR3 DNA reads TGTGCCAGCAGCGCCGCTAGCGGGGGTAGCACAGATACGCAGTATTTT. It encodes CASSAASGGSTDTQYF.

This clonotype showed up just a few times. The chain combines TRBV29-1 with TRBJ2-1, with D possibly TRBD1 on 6 matching bases. This CDR3 region has 13 residues. The germline CDR1 and CDR2 sequences are SQVTM and ANQGSEA. Trimming left V 7 bases short and J 6 bases short, with 16 bases between. The CDR3 DNA reads as TGCAGCGCCGAGGTCCAGGGGACCAATGAGCAGTTCTTC. This codes for CSAEVQGTNEQFF.

This clonotype was counted only a few times. The chain combines TRBV4-2 with TRBJ2-7, with 7 bases fitting TRBD2. Germline values: CDR1 LGHNA, CDR2 YNFKEQ. The CDR3 consists of 14 residues. V gave up 2 bases and J gave up 3 bases; unmatched junction bases: 4. The CDR3 nucleotides are TGTGCCAGCAGCCAATCCGGGGGGTTCTACGAGCAGTACTTC. Translating gives CASSQSGGFYEQYF.

This clonotype was seen at least ten times. V usage is TRBV9 and J usage is TRBJ2-1; 7 bases map to TRBD1. Germline V gives CDR1 SGDLS, CDR2 YYNGEE. V lost 7 bases to trimming and J lost 1 base; unmatched junction nucleotides: 8. The CDR3 consists of 15 residues. The CDR3 sequence is CASQPGTASYNEQFF. The CDR3 DNA reads as TGTGCCAGCCAGCCTGGGACAGCTTCCTACAATGAGCAGTTCTTC. Supplemented by reference TRBV9 and TRBJ2-1, the full variable domain reads DSGVTQTPKHLITATGQRVTLRCSPRSGDLSVYWYQQSLDQGLQFLIQYYNGEERAKGNILERFSAQQFPDLHSELNLSSLELGDSALYFCASQPGTASYNEQFFGPGTRLTVL.

This clonotype was recorded a few times. V and J are TRBV6-2 or TRBV6-3 and TRBJ2-3; no clear D. V was trimmed by 5 bases and J by 5 bases, leaving 17 bases between them. Germline CDR1 and CDR2: MNHEY and SVGEGT. The CDR3 is 15 residues long. The CDR3 is CASSLHSTRGDTQYF. CDR3 nucleotides: TGTGCCAGCAGTCTCCATTCCACAAGAGGAGATACGCAGTATTTT.

This clonotype was found a few times. CDR3 loop: CASSISGGAGLETQYF. CDR3 in DNA: TGTGCCAGCAGCATTAGCGGGGGGGCCGGTCTGGAGACCCAGTACTTC. This sequence joins TRBV11-3 and TRBJ2-5, with 11 positions matching TRBD2. The CDR3 is 16 residues long. Germline V gene lookup returns CDR1 SGHNT and CDR2 YENEEA. Germline trimming cut 5 bases from V and 5 bases from J; bases unmatched to any gene: 10.

The table lists this clonotype with a count of one. The V and J genes are TRBV9 and TRBJ2-1; D gene unclear. CDR1 and CDR2 (germline): SGDLS, YYNGEE. This CDR3 region has 12 residues. The V end lost 4 bases, the J end lost 13 bases, and 15 bases lay between the germline ends. CDR3 sequence (DNA): TGTGCCAGCAGCTCTAATCTGGGATCCCAGTTCTTC. It specifies CASSSNLGSQFF.

This clonotype was counted only a few times. The CDR3 nucleotides read TGTGCCAGCAGAGGACAGGGTCTAGCCGCGGGGGAGCAGTACTTC. It is translated as CASRGQGLAAGEQYF. V gene TRBV2 combines with J gene TRBJ2-7, with TRBD1 matching 8 bases. The CDR3 consists of 15 residues. Germline-derived CDR1 and CDR2 are SNHLY and FYNNEI. Trimming removed 6 bases from V and 7 bases from J; junction bases left unmatched: 14.